This T cell receptor beta chain was documented in a study of OX40 agonist ivuxolimab in advanced cancers. Across the study: As their treatment, patients were administered ivuxolimab, an agonistic anti-OX40 (CD134) antibody. Mean age about 60 years, range about 23 to 80; approximately 83% male. Findings and caveats of the study: People who partly responded at 0.1-3.0 mg/kg had some of the least clonal expansion seen.

CDR1 and CDR2 (germline): SGHDT, YYEEEE. V lost 0 bases to trimming and J lost 4 bases, with 9 bases between them. The CDR3 is 14 residues long. Notes on this clone: No antigen is known for it.

Profiled with immunoSEQ multiplex PCR; TCRdb holds only in-frame clones, not every one. The sample yields approximately 100,000 clones, about 85% seen once. The rearrangement uses TRBV5-6 and TRBJ2-3; no clear D. This clonotype was sampled from an adult with an advanced solid tumor such as melanoma, head and neck, liver or kidney cancer. The material sequenced was CD4+ or CD8+ T cells sorted from blood, taken in a trial of the OX40 agonist ivuxolimab. This CDR3 reads CASSLARLADTQYF. The CDR3 DNA follows: TGTGCCAGCAGCTTGGCCAGGCTTGCAGATACGCAGTATTTT.